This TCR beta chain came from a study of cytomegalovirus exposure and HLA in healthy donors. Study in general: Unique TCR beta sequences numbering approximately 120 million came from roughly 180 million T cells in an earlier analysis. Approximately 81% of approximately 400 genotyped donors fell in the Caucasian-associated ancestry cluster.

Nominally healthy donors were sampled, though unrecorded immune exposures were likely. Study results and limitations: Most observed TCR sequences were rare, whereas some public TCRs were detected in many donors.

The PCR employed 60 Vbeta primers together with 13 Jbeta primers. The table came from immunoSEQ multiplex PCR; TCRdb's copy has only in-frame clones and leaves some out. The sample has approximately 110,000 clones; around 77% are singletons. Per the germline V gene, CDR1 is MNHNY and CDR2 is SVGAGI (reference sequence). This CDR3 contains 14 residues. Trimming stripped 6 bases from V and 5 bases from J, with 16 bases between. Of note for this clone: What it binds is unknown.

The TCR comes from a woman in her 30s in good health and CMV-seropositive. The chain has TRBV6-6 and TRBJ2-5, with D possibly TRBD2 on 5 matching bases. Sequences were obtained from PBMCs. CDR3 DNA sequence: TGTGCCAGCAGACTCTTGCTACTAGGGGAGACCCAGTACTTC. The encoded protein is CASRLLLLGETQYF.